This T cell receptor beta chain is drawn from a study of cytomegalovirus exposure and HLA in healthy donors. The method was immunoSEQ multiplex PCR; TCRdb's version includes in-frame clones alone and lacks a portion of them. This sample has 70,000 to 95,000 clones, with approximately 93% found just once. Note on this clone: Its antigen is unknown.

General study results and limits: Testing in vitro showed a few CMV-associated chains specific for CMV antigens. Many donors carried some public TCRs, although rarity characterized most TCR sequences.

This CDR3 is 15 amino acids long. V was cut by 6 bases and J by 2 bases, with 14 bases left in between. The V gene's germline CDR1 is MDHEN and CDR2 SYDVKM. This sequence joins TRBV28 and TRBJ1-5; D not certain. The origin of this receptor is a woman aged 25 to 39 in good health and CMV-seronegative. Input material: PBMCs. CDR3 sequence: CASSSLGGGNQPQHF. The CDR3 nucleotides are TGTGCCAGCAGCTCCCTGGGTGGAGGCAATCAGCCCCAGCATTTT. Looking up the rest from reference TRBV28 and TRBJ1-5 gives the full variable domain: DVKVTQSSRYLVKRTGEKVFLECVQDMDHENMFWYRQDPGLGLRLIYFSYDVKMKEKGDIPEGYSVSREKKERFSLILESASTNQTSMYLCASSSLGGGNQPQHFGDGTRLSIL.